The 14 T cell receptor beta chains reported below all come from one sample, sequenced in a study of beta chain features in type 1 diabetes. Broader study findings: Among all four CD4+ subsets, Type 1 diabetes patients had TCRB CDR3s that were moderately but significantly shorter.

TCRB transcripts that were expressed got sequenced, as all of the isolated RNA had been reverse transcribed. Assay: immunoSEQ multiplex PCR; the TCRdb copy retains only in-frame clones and omits some. This table holds 200,000 to 300,000 clones, approximately 10% found once. No antigens are known for them. What was sequenced was naive CD4+ T cells from blood. The receptors come from a man in his thirties or forties with type 1 diabetes.

DNA of the CDR3: TGCGCCAGCAGCCATCCAGGGGAGAACACTGAAGCTTTCTTT. This sequence encodes CASSHPGENTEAFF. This chain joins TRBV5-1 and TRBJ1-1; a weak D match, TRBD1 (6 bases). Trimming removed 4 bases at V and 1 base at J, with 11 bases between. Germline V gene lookup returns CDR1 SGHRS and CDR2 YFSETQ. There are 14 residues in the CDR3.

This clone was detected only a few times. The chain joins TRBV4-1 to TRBJ2-5; a weak D match, TRBD1 (6 bases). The CDR3 is 14 residues long. CDR1 is MGHRA and CDR2 is YSYEKL in the germline V gene. Trimming removed 4 bases at V and 7 bases at J, with 16 bases between. For the CDR3, the DNA is TGCGCCAGCAGCCGCTCCTACAGGGTTACGACCCAGTACTTC. It codes for CASSRSYRVTTQYF.

The chain has TRBV2 and TRBJ2-1, with no clear D. From germline, CDR1 is SNHLY and CDR2 FYNNEI. The CDR3 loop spans 14 amino acids. Deletions cut 7 bases from V and 0 bases from J, with 10 bases between. CDR3 loop: CASISSGSYNEQFF. In nucleotides, the CDR3 is TGTGCCAGCATTTCTAGTGGCTCCTACAATGAGCAGTTCTTC.

The rearrangement joins TRBV7-9 to TRBJ2-3; 8 bases match TRBD2. CDR3 length: 14 amino acids. V was pared by 3 bases and J by 4 bases, with 3 bases of the junction left unmatched. CDR1 is SEHNR, CDR2 FQNEAQ, per germline (reference sequence). CDR3 amino acids: CASSFGGAADTQYF. In nucleotides, the CDR3 is TGTGCCAGCAGCTTCGGGGGGGCCGCAGATACGCAGTATTTT.

This clone has just a few counts. The rearrangement uses TRBV5-4 and TRBJ2-7, with D unclear. Germline V gene data show CDR1 as SGHNT and CDR2 as YYREEE (reference sequence). This CDR3 has 14 amino acids. Trimming removed 0 bases at V and 2 bases at J, with 9 bases between. The CDR3 region is CASSLALGAYEQYF. The CDR3 DNA sequence: TGTGCCAGCAGCTTGGCCCTAGGAGCCTACGAGCAGTACTTC.

This clone was detected a few times. The chain carries TRBV6-5 and TRBJ2-7; D might be TRBD1 (6 bases). Trimming removed 6 bases at V and 3 bases at J, with 12 bases between. The CDR3 contains 13 residues. Germline CDR1 reads MNHEY; CDR2 reads SVGAGI. The chain's CDR3 is CASSLGTNYEQYF. DNA for the CDR3: TGTGCCAGCAGCCTCGGGACAAACTACGAGCAGTACTTC.

DNA for the CDR3: TGTGCCAGCAGTACCTTATCCCGGGATTACAGCCAACCTCGTCAGCCCCAGCATTTT. It codes for CASSTLSRDYSQPRQPQHF. The rearrangement links TRBV28 to TRBJ1-5; unclear D gene. The CDR3 covers 19 residues. The V end was cut by 5 bases, the J end by 6 bases, with 29 bases between. Looked up from germline, CDR1 is MDHEN and CDR2 is SYDVKM.

This clone came up a few times. The chain has TRBV28 and TRBJ2-7, with 7 bases identical to TRBD1. Germline V gene lookup returns CDR1 MDHEN and CDR2 SYDVKM. Trimming at V came to 5 bases and at J to 4 bases, leaving 11 bases not matched to a gene. The CDR3 extends over 15 amino acids. The CDR3 protein is CASSPPPGTVYEQYF. The CDR3 DNA follows: TGTGCCAGCAGTCCTCCCCCCGGGACAGTATACGAGCAGTACTTC.

The chain recombines TRBV2 with TRBJ1-1; the D gene is possibly TRBD1 (5 bases). The V end was cut by 5 bases, the J end by 0 bases, with 7 bases between. The CDR3 runs 13 residues. CDR1 SNHLY and CDR2 FYNNEI come from the germline V gene. The CDR3 DNA reads as TGTGCCAGCAGTAAGGGGCTGAACACTGAAGCTTTCTTT. Translation: CASSKGLNTEAFF.

This clone was picked up a small number of times. The V and J genes are TRBV29-1 and TRBJ1-1; possible D gene TRBD1, 6 bases. From germline, CDR1 is SQVTM and CDR2 ANQGSEA. V shed 7 bases and J shed 7 bases, with 16 bases lying between them. The CDR3 is 12 amino acids. The CDR3 region has the DNA TGCAGCGCTGACAGGTTAAGACGTGAAGCTTTCTTT. Translation gives CSADRLRREAFF.

The rearrangement links TRBV5-1 to TRBJ2-3; D perhaps matches TRBD2 (6 bases). The germline V gene has CDR1 SGHRS and CDR2 YFSETQ. The CDR3 runs to 14 residues. The germline V and J ends were trimmed by 3 bases and 2 bases, with 10 bases remaining between them. The CDR3 spells CASSSGGYTDTQYF. For the CDR3, the DNA is TGCGCCAGCAGCTCCGGGGGATACACAGATACGCAGTATTTT.

This clone was counted between two and nine times. The chain has TRBV4-1 and TRBJ2-2; no clear D. Trimming removed 4 bases from V and 8 bases from J, with 8 bases in between. Germline V gives CDR1 MGHRA, CDR2 YSYEKL. The CDR3 is 12 amino acids. Here the CDR3 reads CASSLLNGELFF. The CDR3 DNA sequence: TGCGCCAGCAGCCTCCTTAATGGGGAGCTGTTTTTT.

This chain connects TRBV7-2 to TRBJ2-7; the match to TRBD2 covers 12 bases. V dropped 3 bases and J dropped 0; count of bases not matched to a gene: 6. The length of the CDR3 is 17 residues. CDR1 SGHTA and CDR2 FQGNSA come from the germline V gene. The CDR3 bases are TGTGCCAGCAGCTTTAGGACTAGCGGGACCTACTCCTACGAGCAGTACTTC. As protein: CASSFRTSGTYSYEQYF. The variable domain in full, completed from reference TRBV7-2 and TRBJ2-7, reads GAGVSQSPSNKVTEKGKDVELRCDPISGHTALYWYRQSLGQGLEFLIYFQGNSAPDKSGLPSDRFSAERTGGSVSTLTIQRTQQEDSAVYLCASSFRTSGTYSYEQYFGPGTRLTVT.

The chain recombines TRBV5-1 with TRBJ1-5; TRBD1 matches at 10 bases. Germline V gene data show CDR1 as SGHRS and CDR2 as YFSETQ. This CDR3 contains 15 residues. Trimming removed 4 bases from V and 4 bases from J; junction bases left unmatched: 5. CDR3 DNA sequence: TGCGCCAGCAGCCCAGGGACAGGGGCAAATCAGCCCCAGCATTTT. Its translation: CASSPGTGANQPQHF.